This TCR beta chain was sequenced in a study of shared T cell receptors in the human thymus. Clones were sequenced by immunoSEQ multiplex PCR, and TCRdb holds only the in-frame ones, with some missing. This table has about 660,000 clones, 88% appearing once. These data were also reused for a study on human thymus T cells. That work adds: Resections removed during corrective heart surgery provided the thymus tissue used. Thymic and blood repertoires showed apparently biased V and J gene usage. Thymic TCR repertoires of unrelated people reportedly overlapped highly.

Specimen: thymocytes. The TCR originated in a boy under two years old with a congenital heart defect.

Here the CDR3 DNA reads TGTGCCAGCAGTTATCGGTCACCTCTAGACGAGCAGTACTTC. This codes for CASSYRSPLDEQYF. The rearrangement links TRBV6-5 to TRBJ2-7; D unclear. CDR1 and CDR2 from the germline V gene are MNHEY and SVGAGI. The V gene lost 3 bases and the J gene lost 5 bases, with 14 bases spanning the gap. The CDR3 has 14 residues.